This TCR beta chain was identified during a study of shared clonotypes between healthy human individuals. Study-level results: Donor clonotype sharing was expected to depend on sequencing depth.

On this clone: Antigen: not known.

Germline V gives CDR1 SGHKS, CDR2 YYEKEE (reference sequence). The CDR3 is 14 residues long. V was trimmed by 0 bases and J by 12 bases, leaving 16 bases between them. At deep level, the assay was performed. PBMC DNA, left unsorted, was sequenced on ten immunoSEQ deep assay plates. Only in-frame clones appear in the TCRdb table, and some are missing; sequencing was by immunoSEQ multiplex PCR. The table records under 600,000 clones, over 75% of them present only once. Material: PBMCs. The V and J genes are TRBV5-5 and TRBJ2-1, with D tentatively TRBD2 (6 bases). The clonotype comes from a woman in her forties in good health. Some clones in this sample may be carry-over from other donors' samples. The CDR3 DNA reads as TGTGCCAGCAGCTTGGCCCGGGAGCCCAGAGGGCAGTTCTTC. Translated, it gives CASSLAREPRGQFF.